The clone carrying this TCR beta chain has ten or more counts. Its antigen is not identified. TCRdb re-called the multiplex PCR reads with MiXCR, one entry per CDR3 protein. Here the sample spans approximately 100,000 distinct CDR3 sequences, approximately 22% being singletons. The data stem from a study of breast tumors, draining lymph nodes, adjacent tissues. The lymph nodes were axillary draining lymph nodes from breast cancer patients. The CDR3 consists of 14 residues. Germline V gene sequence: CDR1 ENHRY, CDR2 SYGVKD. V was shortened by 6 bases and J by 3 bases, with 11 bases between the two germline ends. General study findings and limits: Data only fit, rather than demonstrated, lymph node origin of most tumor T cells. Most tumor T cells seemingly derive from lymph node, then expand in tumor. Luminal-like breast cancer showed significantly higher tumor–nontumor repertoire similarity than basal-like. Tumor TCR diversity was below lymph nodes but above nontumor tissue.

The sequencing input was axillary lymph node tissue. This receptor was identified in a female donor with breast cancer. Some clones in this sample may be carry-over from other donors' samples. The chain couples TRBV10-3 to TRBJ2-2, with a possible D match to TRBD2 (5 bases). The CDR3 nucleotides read TGTGCCATCAGGGAGGACCCCGACACCGGGGAGCTGTTTTTT. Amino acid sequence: CAIREDPDTGELFF.